Listed here is a single TCR beta chain. Germline V gives CDR1 MNHEY, CDR2 SVGEGT. Trimming pared 2 bases from V and 2 bases from J, leaving 4 bases between. CDR3 size: 13 residues. This sample is part of a study of blood T cells in healthy people across ages. Through a sample-barcoded 5' primer and a J-beta primer mix, a second PCR was run for roughly 7 to 11 cycles. TCRdb used MiXCR to reprocess the 5' RACE reads, holding one entry per CDR3 protein. Altogether 650,000 to 1,000,000 distinct CDR3 sequences are present, roughly 35% being singletons, with the ten largest covering 10% to 15%. Specimen: blood. This chain connects TRBV6-2 or TRBV6-3 to TRBJ1-5; D unresolved. This TCR was sampled from a man younger than 30 in good health. The CDR3 DNA sequence: TGTGCCAGCAGTTACGGTGGCAATCAGCCCCAGCATTTT. This gives the protein CASSYGGNQPQHF.